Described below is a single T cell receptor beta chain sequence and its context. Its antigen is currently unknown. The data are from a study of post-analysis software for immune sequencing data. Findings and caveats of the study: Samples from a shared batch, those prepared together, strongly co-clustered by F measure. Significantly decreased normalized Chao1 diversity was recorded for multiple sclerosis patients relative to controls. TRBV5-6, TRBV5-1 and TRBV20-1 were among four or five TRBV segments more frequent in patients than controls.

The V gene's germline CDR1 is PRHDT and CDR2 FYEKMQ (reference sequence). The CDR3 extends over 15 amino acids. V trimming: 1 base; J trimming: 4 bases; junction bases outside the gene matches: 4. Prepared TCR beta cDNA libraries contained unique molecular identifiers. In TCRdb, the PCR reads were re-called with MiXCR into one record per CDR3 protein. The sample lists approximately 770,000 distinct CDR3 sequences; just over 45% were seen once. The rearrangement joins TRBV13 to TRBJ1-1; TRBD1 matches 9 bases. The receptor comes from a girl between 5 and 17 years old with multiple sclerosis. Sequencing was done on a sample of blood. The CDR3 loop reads CASSLATGGSTEAFF. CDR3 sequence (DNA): TGTGCCAGCAGCTTAGCGACAGGGGGAAGCACTGAAGCTTTCTTT.